These T cell receptor beta chains were read from a single sample in a study of graft-versus-host responses after intestinal transplantation. These TCRs' antigens remain unknown. Only in-frame clones appear in the TCRdb table, and some are missing; sequencing was by immunoSEQ multiplex PCR. The table records approximately 89,000 clones, 80% to 95% of them present only once. The source was unstimulated CD8+ T cells sorted from spleen or lymph node cells, collected before transplant. Receptors originate from a human donor who was the organ donor for an intestinal transplant. CDR3s include the opening cysteine and the closing phenylalanine or tryptophan. D genes are given only for firm matches. Clone size, where shown, is once, few, many, or a class for clones that have expanded.

V	J	D	length	size	CDR3	DNA
TRBV19	TRBJ1-4	.	14	.	CASSITGGNEKLFF	TGTGCCAGTAGTATAACCGGGGGGAACGAAAAACTGTTTTTT
TRBV4-3	TRBJ2-3	TRBD2	15	.	CASSPFGGEGDTQYF	TGCGCCAGCAGCCCCTTCGGGGGGGAGGGAGATACGCAGTATTTT
TRBV19	TRBJ1-5	TRBD1	16	once	CASSMTGVSFNQPQHF	TGTGCCAGTAGTATGACAGGGGTTTCGTTCAATCAGCCCCAGCATTTT
TRBV5-4	TRBJ1-1	.	13	.	CASSSTANTEAFF	TGTGCCAGCAGCTCGACAGCGAACACTGAAGCTTTCTTT
TRBV6-7	TRBJ2-7	TRBD1	15	.	CASSYSTGKSYEQYF	TGTGCCAGCAGTTACTCGACAGGGAAATCCTACGAGCAGTACTTC
TRBV28	TRBJ2-1	.	13	.	CASSFRGYNEQFF	TGTGCCAGCAGTTTCCGGGGGTACAATGAGCAGTTCTTC
TRBV27	TRBJ2-7	.	14	.	CASSLSGAYHEQYF	TGTGCCAGCAGTTTATCAGGGGCTTACCACGAGCAGTACTTC
TRBV6-1	TRBJ2-7	TRBD2	15	.	CASSEYSGGSYEQYF	TGTGCCAGCAGTGAATATAGCGGGGGCTCCTACGAGCAGTACTTC
TRBV19	TRBJ2-2	TRBD2	19	.	CASSRPGLAGSPYTGELFF	TGTGCCAGTAGCAGACCGGGACTAGCGGGATCCCCCTACACCGGGGAGCTGTTTTTT
TRBV19	TRBJ2-1	TRBD2	19	.	CASSIKGLAGGGSYNEQFF	TGTGCCAGTAGTATAAAGGGACTAGCGGGAGGAGGGTCCTACAATGAGCAGTTCTTC
TRBV29-1	TRBJ2-1	TRBD2	14	.	CSVVPGGSYNEQFF	TGCAGCGTTGTTCCGGGGGGCTCCTACAATGAGCAGTTCTTC
TRBV27	TRBJ2-2	.	15	.	CASSLSPTGTGELFF	TGTGCCAGCAGTTTATCTCCTACCGGCACCGGGGAGCTGTTTTTT
TRBV7-9	TRBJ2-2	.	16	.	CASSFLARGTTGELFF	TGTGCCAGCAGCTTCCTAGCCAGGGGAACCACCGGGGAGCTGTTTTTT
TRBV4-2	TRBJ2-2	.	17	.	CASSQPTRGQNTGELFF	TGTGCCAGCAGCCAACCTACAAGGGGTCAAAACACCGGGGAGCTGTTTTTT
TRBV5-1	TRBJ2-5	TRBD2	19	.	CASSLDVPASGGNQETQYF	TGCGCCAGCAGCTTGGATGTGCCTGCTAGCGGGGGGAACCAAGAGACCCAGTACTTC
TRBV4-2	TRBJ2-3	.	14	.	CASSQEEGIKTQYF	TGTGCCAGCAGCCAAGAGGAGGGTATAAAGACGCAGTATTTT
TRBV19	TRBJ2-3	.	22	.	CASSLGWGGPQGGCLCTDTQYF	TGTGCCAGTAGCCTCGGTTGGGGTGGACCCCAGGGTGGATGCCTATGCACAGATACGCAGTATTTT
TRBV4-1	TRBJ2-1	TRBD2	18	.	CASSQAAIVAGGMNEQFF	TGCGCCAGCAGCCAAGCTGCTATTGTAGCGGGAGGAATGAATGAGCAGTTCTTC
TRBV6-1	TRBJ1-2	TRBD1	18	once	CASSEAGSGGQWGYGYTF	TGTGCCAGCAGTGAAGCAGGTTCAGGGGGTCAATGGGGCTATGGCTACACCTTC
TRBV5-8	TRBJ2-7	TRBD2	15	.	CASSWGTGTMGEQYF	TGTGCCAGCAGCTGGGGAACCGGGACTATGGGCGAGCAGTACTTC
TRBV13	TRBJ1-2	TRBD1	15	.	CASSLGAGGNYGYTF	TGTGCCAGCAGCTTGGGGGCAGGGGGCAACTATGGCTACACCTTC
TRBV7-3	TRBJ2-1	.	15	.	CASSFRSGLMNEQFF	TGTGCCAGCAGCTTCCGTAGCGGTCTAATGAATGAGCAGTTCTTC
TRBV6-1	TRBJ1-5	.	13	.	CASSEVGNQPQHF	TGTGCCAGCAGTGAAGTGGGCAACCAACCCCAGCATTTT
TRBV28	TRBJ2-1	.	12	.	CASSWERNEQFF	TGTGCCAGCAGTTGGGAGCGGAACGAGCAGTTCTTC
TRBV2	TRBJ2-7	TRBD1	13	.	CASRGTGTYEQYF	TGTGCCAGCAGGGGGACAGGTACCTACGAGCAGTACTTC
TRBV7-8	TRBJ2-7	TRBD2	15	.	CASGLSGLTAGEQYF	TGTGCCAGCGGTCTTAGCGGGCTGACGGCGGGGGAGCAGTACTTC
TRBV2	TRBJ2-1	.	13	.	CAGRQATYNEQFF	TGTGCCGGCCGACAGGCAACCTACAATGAGCAGTTCTTC
TRBV5-4	TRBJ1-6	.	14	once	CASSPTELNSPLHF	TGTGCCAGCAGCCCGACAGAGTTAAATTCACCCCTCCACTTT
TRBV19	TRBJ2-7	TRBD2	13	.	CASSPRGVGEQYF	TGTGCCAGTAGTCCCCGGGGGGTAGGCGAGCAGTACTTC
TRBV7-2	TRBJ1-2	.	14	.	CASSLSGNNYGYTF	TGTGCCAGCAGCTTATCCGGGAACAACTATGGCTACACCTTC
TRBV28	TRBJ1-1	.	13	.	CASGLGGNTEAFF	TGTGCCAGCGGCCTCGGAGGGAACACTGAAGCTTTCTTT
TRBV7-9	TRBJ2-7	TRBD1	15	.	CASSGQGASYHEQYF	TGTGCCAGCAGCGGACAGGGGGCTTCGTACCACGAGCAGTACTTC
TRBV7-9	TRBJ2-7	.	14	.	CASSLGATAYEQYF	TGTGCCAGCAGCTTAGGGGCAACGGCCTACGAGCAGTACTTC
TRBV30	TRBJ2-3	TRBD2	13	.	CAWTSGGSDTQYF	TGTGCCTGGACTAGCGGGGGGTCAGATACGCAGTATTTT
TRBV12-5	TRBJ1-2	.	12	.	CASGVYLYGYTF	TGTGCTAGTGGGGTCTATCTCTATGGCTACACCTTC
TRBV7-9	TRBJ1-3	.	17	.	CASSLFGGTAPGNTIYF	TGTGCCAGCAGCTTATTCGGGGGAACGGCGCCTGGAAACACCATATATTTT
TRBV7-3	TRBJ2-7	.	15	.	CASSPHPSEPYEQYF	TGTGCCAGCAGCCCTCACCCTAGCGAGCCCTACGAGCAGTACTTC
TRBV9	TRBJ1-2	.	14	.	CASSVDREGGGYTF	TGTGCCAGCAGCGTAGACAGGGAAGGCGGTGGCTACACCTTC
TRBV7-9	TRBJ1-3	TRBD1	16	.	CASSSTTGASGNTIYF	TGTGCCAGCAGCTCTACGACAGGGGCCTCTGGAAACACCATATATTTT
TRBV7-9	TRBJ1-4	TRBD1	14	once	CASSSDRVGEKLFF	TGTGCCAGCAGCTCGGACAGGGTCGGTGAAAAACTGTTTTTT